What follows are 9 T cell receptor beta chains derived from one specimen sequenced in a study of OX40 agonist ivuxolimab in advanced cancers. TCRdb keeps only in-frame clones here, not all; method: immunoSEQ multiplex PCR. The data contain 45,000 to 50,000 clones, roughly 89% of them singletons. This material consisted of CD4+ or CD8+ T cells sorted from blood, taken in a trial of the OX40 agonist ivuxolimab. All receptors come from an adult with an advanced solid tumor such as melanoma, head and neck, liver or kidney cancer.

This chain's CDR3 is CASSLSAGTGGQVTQYF. The CDR3 DNA follows: TGTGCCAGCAGTTTATCGGCGGGGACAGGGGGCCAGGTGACCCAGTACTTC. V gene TRBV27 combines with J gene TRBJ2-5, with 12 positions matching TRBD1. CDR1 is MNHEY, CDR2 SMNVEV, per germline (reference sequence). The CDR3 covers 17 residues. V shed 0 bases, J shed 7 bases, and the junction held 9 bases outside the gene matches.

The CDR3 reads CASSPLNQPQHF. CDR3 in DNA: TGTGCCAGCAGTCCCCTCAATCAGCCCCAGCATTTT. The rearrangement uses TRBV27 and TRBJ1-5; D gene uncertain. CDR3 length equals 12 residues. Trimming left V 5 bases short and J 3 bases short, with 5 bases between. The germline gives CDR1 MNHEY, CDR2 SMNVEV (reference sequence).

This chain joins TRBV27 and TRBJ1-5, with 8 bases lining up with TRBD1. The CDR3 spans 16 residues. With V trimmed by 5 bases and J by 0 bases, 6 bases remained unmatched. The germline V gene has CDR1 MNHEY and CDR2 SMNVEV (reference sequence). The CDR3 DNA is TGTGCCAGCAGTCCCCTGGACAGGGCTAGCAATCAGCCCCAGCATTTT. It yields the protein CASSPLDRASNQPQHF.

The V call is TRBV9, the J call TRBJ2-2; possibly TRBD2 for D (5 bases). The CDR3 loop spans 15 amino acids. V was pared by 2 bases and J by 5 bases, with 13 bases between. The germline V gene encodes CDR1 SGDLS and CDR2 YYNGEE. This chain's CDR3 is CASSVPPGNTGELFF. The CDR3 nucleotides are TGTGCCAGCAGCGTCCCCCCCGGGAATACCGGGGAGCTGTTTTTT.

The J gene is TRBJ2-7, the V gene TRBV5-1; D is uncertain. In germline, CDR1 is SGHRS, CDR2 YFSETQ. The CDR3 spans 11 residues. Trimming took off 3 bases at V and 6 bases at J, with 7 bases between the two ends. This CDR3 reads CASSWAGEQYF. The DNA for the CDR3 is TGCGCCAGCAGCTGGGCAGGCGAGCAGTACTTC.

This chain links TRBV19 with TRBJ1-5; 7 nucleotides align to TRBD1. Germline CDR1 reads LNHDA; CDR2 reads SQIVND (reference sequence). CDR3 length equals 15 residues. V lost 7 bases, J lost 3 bases, and 9 bases stayed unmatched. CDR3 residues: CASNTGDWVNQPQHF. CDR3 nucleotides: TGTGCCAGTAACACAGGGGACTGGGTCAATCAGCCCCAGCATTTT.

In this sample, this clone turned up once. The chain has TRBV4-1 and TRBJ1-6; tentative D call: TRBD1 (5 bases). The CDR3 sequence is 18 residues long. V shed 0 bases and J shed 0 bases, with 12 bases lying between them. CDR1 MGHRA and CDR2 YSYEKL come from the germline V gene. CDR3 coding DNA: TGCGCCAGCAGCCAAGATCTACAGGTTAGCTCCTATAATTCACCCCTCCACTTT. This sequence encodes CASSQDLQVSSYNSPLHF.

There are a few counts of this clone. V gene TRBV9 combines with J gene TRBJ1-1, with D unclear. V lost 3 bases and J 10 bases, leaving 16 bases between the germline ends. The CDR3 has 13 amino acids. CDR1 is SGDLS and CDR2 is YYNGEE in the germline V gene. The DNA of the CDR3 is TGTGCCAGCAGCGGGAGCGGGGAACTAGGAGCTTTCTTT. Amino acid sequence: CASSGSGELGAFF. Using reference TRBV9 and TRBJ1-1 for the parts outside the CDR3, the full variable domain is DSGVTQTPKHLITATGQRVTLRCSPRSGDLSVYWYQQSLDQGLQFLIQYYNGEERAKGNILERFSAQQFPDLHSELNLSSLELGDSALYFCASSGSGELGAFFGQGTRLTVV.

This clone showed up just a few times. The chain recombines TRBV6-5 with TRBJ2-6; D ambiguous. V lost 0 bases to trimming and J lost 2 bases, with 5 bases between them. The CDR3 runs 15 residues. The germline V gene has CDR1 MNHEY and CDR2 SVGAGI. CDR3: CASSYSGAGANVLTF. The CDR3 nucleotides are TGTGCCAGCAGTTACTCGGGCGCTGGGGCCAACGTCCTGACTTTC.